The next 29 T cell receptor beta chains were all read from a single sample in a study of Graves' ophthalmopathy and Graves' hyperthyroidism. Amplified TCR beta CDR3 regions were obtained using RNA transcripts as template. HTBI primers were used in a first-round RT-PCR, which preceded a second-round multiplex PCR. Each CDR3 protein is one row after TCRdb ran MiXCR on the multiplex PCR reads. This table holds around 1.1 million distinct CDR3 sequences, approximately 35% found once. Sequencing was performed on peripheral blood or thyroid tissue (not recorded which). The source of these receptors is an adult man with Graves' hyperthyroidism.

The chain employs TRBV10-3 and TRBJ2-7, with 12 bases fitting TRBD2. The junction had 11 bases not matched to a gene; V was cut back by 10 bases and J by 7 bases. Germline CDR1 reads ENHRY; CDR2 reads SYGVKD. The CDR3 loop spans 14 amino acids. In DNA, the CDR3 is TGTGCCACTAGACTAGCGGGAGTCGACGGTGAGCAGTACTTC. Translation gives CATRLAGVDGEQYF.

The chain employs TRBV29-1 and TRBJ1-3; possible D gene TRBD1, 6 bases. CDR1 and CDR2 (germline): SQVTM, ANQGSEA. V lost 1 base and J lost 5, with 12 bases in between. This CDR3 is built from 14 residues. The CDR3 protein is CSVEGRGQRNTIYF. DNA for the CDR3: TGCAGCGTTGAAGGCAGGGGCCAACGAAACACCATATATTTT.

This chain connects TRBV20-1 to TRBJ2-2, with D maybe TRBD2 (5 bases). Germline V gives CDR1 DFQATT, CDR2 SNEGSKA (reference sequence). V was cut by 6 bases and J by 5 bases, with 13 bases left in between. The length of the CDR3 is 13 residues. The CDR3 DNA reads TGCAGTGCCCCCCCGGGAATAACCGGGGAGCTGTTTTTT. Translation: CSAPPGITGELFF.

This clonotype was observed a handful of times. The CDR3 sequence: CASGRGRESARYNEQFF. DNA of the CDR3: TGTGCCAGTGGCCGGGGGCGGGAGTCAGCTCGCTACAATGAGCAGTTCTTC. The V call is TRBV7-2, the J call TRBJ2-5; D is perhaps TRBD2 (7 bases). The DNA end favors TRBJ2-1, so the J call may be wrong. From germline, CDR1 is SGHTA and CDR2 FQGNSA. There are 17 residues in the CDR3.

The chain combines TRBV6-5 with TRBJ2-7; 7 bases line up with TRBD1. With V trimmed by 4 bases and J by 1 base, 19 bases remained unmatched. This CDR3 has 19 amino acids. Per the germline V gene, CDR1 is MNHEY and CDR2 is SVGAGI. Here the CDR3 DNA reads TGTGCCAGCAGTTTCCACCCAACGAGGGACAGAGCTGCATCCTACGAGCAGTACTTC. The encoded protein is CASSFHPTRDRAASYEQYF.

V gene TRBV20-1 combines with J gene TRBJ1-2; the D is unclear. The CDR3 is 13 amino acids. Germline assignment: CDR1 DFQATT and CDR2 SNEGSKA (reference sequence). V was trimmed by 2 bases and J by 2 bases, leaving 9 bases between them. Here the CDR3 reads CSARHRLNYGYTF. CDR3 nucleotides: TGCAGTGCTAGACATAGGCTAAACTATGGCTACACCTTC.

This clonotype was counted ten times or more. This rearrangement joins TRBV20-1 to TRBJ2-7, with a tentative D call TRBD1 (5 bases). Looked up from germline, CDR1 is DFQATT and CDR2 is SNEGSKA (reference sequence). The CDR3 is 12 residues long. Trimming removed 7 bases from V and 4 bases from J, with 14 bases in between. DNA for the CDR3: TGCAGTGACTCCGGGCAGGGTTACGAGCAGTACTTC. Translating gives CSDSGQGYEQYF.

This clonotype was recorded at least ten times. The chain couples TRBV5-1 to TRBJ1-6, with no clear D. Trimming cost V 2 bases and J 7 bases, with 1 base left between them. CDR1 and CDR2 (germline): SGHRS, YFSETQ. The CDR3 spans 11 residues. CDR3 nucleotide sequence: TGCGCCAGCAGCTTCAATTCACCCCTCCACTTT. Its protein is CASSFNSPLHF.

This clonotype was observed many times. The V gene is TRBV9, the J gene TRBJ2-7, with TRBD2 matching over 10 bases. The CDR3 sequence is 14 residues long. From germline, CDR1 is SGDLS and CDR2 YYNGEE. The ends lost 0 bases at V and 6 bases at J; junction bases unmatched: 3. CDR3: CASSVGLAGVEQYF. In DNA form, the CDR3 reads TGTGCCAGCAGCGTAGGGCTAGCGGGAGTCGAGCAGTACTTC.

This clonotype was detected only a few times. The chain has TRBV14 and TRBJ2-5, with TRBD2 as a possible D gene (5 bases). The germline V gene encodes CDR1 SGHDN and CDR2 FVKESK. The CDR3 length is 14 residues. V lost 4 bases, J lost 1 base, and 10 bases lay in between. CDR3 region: CASSLIGLQETQYF. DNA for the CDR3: TGTGCCAGCAGCCTAATAGGACTCCAAGAGACCCAGTACTTC.

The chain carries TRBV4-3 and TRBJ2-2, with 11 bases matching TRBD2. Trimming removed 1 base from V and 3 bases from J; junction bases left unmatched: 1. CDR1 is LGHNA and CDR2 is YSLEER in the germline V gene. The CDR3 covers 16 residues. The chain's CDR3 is CASSQGTSGYTGELFF. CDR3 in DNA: TGCGCCAGCAGCCAAGGGACTAGCGGGTACACCGGGGAGCTGTTTTTT.

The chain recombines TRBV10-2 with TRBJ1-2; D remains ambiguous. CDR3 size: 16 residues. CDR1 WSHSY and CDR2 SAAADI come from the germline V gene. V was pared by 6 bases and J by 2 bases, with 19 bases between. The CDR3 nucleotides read TGCGCCAGCAGCCGAGATACACGGAGTACCAACTATGGCTACACCTTC. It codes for CASSRDTRSTNYGYTF.

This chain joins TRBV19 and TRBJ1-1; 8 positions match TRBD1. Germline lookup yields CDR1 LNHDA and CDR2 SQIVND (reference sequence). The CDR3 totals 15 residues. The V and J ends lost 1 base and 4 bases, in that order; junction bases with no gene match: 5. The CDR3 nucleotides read TGTGCCAGTAGTATAGGATCGACAGGGGCCACTGAAGCTTTCTTT. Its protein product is CASSIGSTGATEAFF.

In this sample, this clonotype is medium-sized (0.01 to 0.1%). CDR3 protein: CSAYTRDTSGDDGYTF. The CDR3 coding sequence is TGCAGTGCTTATACCCGGGACACTTCCGGGGACGATGGCTACACCTTC. The chain couples TRBV20-1 to TRBJ1-2; possibly TRBD1 for D (6 bases). Trimming left V 5 bases short and J 6 bases short, with 25 bases between. The germline CDR1 and CDR2 sequences are DFQATT and SNEGSKA (reference sequence). CDR3 length: 16 amino acids.

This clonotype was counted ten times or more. CDR3 bases: TGCAGTGCTCCATCCCCTGGACAGGGAGCTGGAAACACCATATATTTT. Residues: CSAPSPGQGAGNTIYF. V is TRBV20-1 and J is TRBJ1-3; TRBD1 matches at 8 bases. This CDR3 is built from 16 residues. Germline-derived CDR1 and CDR2 are DFQATT and SNEGSKA (reference sequence). Unmatched junction bases numbered 11, after V lost 5 bases and J lost 2 bases.

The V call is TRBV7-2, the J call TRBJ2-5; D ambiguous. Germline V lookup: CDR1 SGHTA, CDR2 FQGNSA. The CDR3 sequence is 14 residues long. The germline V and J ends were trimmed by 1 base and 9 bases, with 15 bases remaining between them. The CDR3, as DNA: TGTGCCAGCAGCTTAGTCGTTTCGGTGTTAGCCCAGTACTTC. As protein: CASSLVVSVLAQYF.

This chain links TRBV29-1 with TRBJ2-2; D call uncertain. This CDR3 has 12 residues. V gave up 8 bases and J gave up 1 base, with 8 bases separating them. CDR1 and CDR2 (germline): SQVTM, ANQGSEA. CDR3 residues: CSLTQNTGELFF. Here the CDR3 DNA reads TGCAGCTTGACGCAGAACACCGGGGAGCTGTTTTTT.

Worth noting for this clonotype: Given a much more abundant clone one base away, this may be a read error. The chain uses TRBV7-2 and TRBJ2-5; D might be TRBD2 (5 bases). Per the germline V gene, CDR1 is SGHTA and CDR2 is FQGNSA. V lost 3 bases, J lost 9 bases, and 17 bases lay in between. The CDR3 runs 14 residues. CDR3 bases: TGTGCCAGCAGCTTTCGGGTAGGAGCGGAGGCCCAGTACTTC. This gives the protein CASSFRVGAEAQYF.

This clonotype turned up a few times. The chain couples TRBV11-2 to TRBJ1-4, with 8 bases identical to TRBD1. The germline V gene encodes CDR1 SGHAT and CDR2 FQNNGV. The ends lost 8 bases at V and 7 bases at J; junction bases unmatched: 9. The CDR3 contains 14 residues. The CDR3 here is CASERGQGVEKLFF. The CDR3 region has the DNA TGTGCCAGCGAGCGCGGACAGGGAGTTGAAAAACTGTTTTTT.

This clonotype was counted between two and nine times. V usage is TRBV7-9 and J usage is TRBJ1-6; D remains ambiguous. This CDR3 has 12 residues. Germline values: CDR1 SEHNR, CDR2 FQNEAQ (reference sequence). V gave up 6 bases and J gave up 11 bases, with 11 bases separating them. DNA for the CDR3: TGTGCCAGCAGTCTCCCTGACGCACCCCTCCACTTT. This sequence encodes CASSLPDAPLHF.

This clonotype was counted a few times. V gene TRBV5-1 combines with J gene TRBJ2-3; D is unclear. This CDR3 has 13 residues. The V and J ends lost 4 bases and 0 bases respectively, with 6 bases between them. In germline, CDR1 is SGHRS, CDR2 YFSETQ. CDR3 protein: CASSGLSTDTQYF. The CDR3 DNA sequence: TGCGCCAGCAGCGGTTTGAGCACAGATACGCAGTATTTT.

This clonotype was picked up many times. CDR3 sequence: CASSLLGQSYEQYF. The CDR3 nucleotides are TGTGCCAGCAGCTTGTTAGGACAGTCCTACGAGCAGTACTTC. The chain employs TRBV5-6 and TRBJ2-7; tentatively, D is TRBD1 (6 bases). This CDR3 has 14 amino acids. Germline assignment: CDR1 SGHDT and CDR2 YYEEEE. V dropped 1 base and J dropped 1 base, with 9 bases sitting between them.

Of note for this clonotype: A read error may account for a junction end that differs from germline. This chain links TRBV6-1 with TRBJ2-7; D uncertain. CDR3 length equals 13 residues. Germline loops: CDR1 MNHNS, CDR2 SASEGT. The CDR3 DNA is TGTGCCGGCAGCGCGCCGAGCTCCTACGAGCAGTACTTC. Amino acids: CAGSAPSSYEQYF.

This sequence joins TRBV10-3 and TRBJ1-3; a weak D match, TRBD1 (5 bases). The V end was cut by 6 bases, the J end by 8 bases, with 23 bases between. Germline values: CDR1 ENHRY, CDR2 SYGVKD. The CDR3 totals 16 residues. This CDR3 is CAIRPGRRLDGYTIYF. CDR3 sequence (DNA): TGTGCCATCAGGCCGGGACGGCGGTTAGATGGCTACACCATATATTTT.

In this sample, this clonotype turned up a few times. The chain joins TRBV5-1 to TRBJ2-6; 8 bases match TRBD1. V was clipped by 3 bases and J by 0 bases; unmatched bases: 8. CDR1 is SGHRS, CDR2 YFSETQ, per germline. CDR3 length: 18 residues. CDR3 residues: CASSSRRTGPSGANVLTF. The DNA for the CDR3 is TGCGCCAGCAGCTCTCGGAGGACAGGGCCCTCTGGGGCCAACGTCCTGACTTTC. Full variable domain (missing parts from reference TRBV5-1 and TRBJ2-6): KAGVTQTPRYLIKTRGQQVTLSCSPISGHRSVSWYQQTPGQGLQFLFEYFSETQRNKGNFPGRFSGRQFSNSRSEMNVSTLELGDSALYLCASSSRRTGPSGANVLTFGAGSRLTVL.

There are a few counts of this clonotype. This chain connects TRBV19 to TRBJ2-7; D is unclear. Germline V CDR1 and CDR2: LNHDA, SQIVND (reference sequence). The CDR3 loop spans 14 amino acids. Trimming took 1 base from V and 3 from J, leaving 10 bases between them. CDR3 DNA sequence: TGTGCCAGTAGTATAGTAGGATCAGGCTACGAGCAGTACTTC. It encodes CASSIVGSGYEQYF.

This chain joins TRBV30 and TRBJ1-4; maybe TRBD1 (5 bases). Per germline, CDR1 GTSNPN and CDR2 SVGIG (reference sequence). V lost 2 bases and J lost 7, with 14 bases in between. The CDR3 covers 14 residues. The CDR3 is CAWSQGTFAEKLFF. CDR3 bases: TGTGCCTGGAGTCAAGGGACGTTCGCTGAAAAACTGTTTTTT.

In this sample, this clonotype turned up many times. CDR3 DNA: TGTGCCAGCAGCCCACCTGGGACAGGGGGATGGGAGACCCAGTACTTC. This codes for CASSPPGTGGWETQYF. The chain couples TRBV4-2 to TRBJ2-5, with 11 nucleotides matching TRBD1. Germline CDR1 is LGHNA and CDR2 is YNFKEQ. Losses at the gene ends were 4 bases for V and 5 bases for J; bases not matched to a gene: 9. The CDR3 loop spans 16 amino acids.

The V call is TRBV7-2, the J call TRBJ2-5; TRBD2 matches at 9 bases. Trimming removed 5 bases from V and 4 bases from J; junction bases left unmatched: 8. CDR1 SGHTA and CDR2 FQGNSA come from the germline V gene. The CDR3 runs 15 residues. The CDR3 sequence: CASSPRRGGRETQYF. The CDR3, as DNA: TGTGCCAGCAGCCCTCGGCGGGGGGGCCGAGAGACCCAGTACTTC.